Described below is a single TCR beta chain sequence and its context. A read error may explain this, as a much larger clone is one base away. Trimming stripped 4 bases from V and 12 bases from J, with 19 bases between. The CDR3 extends over 14 amino acids. CDR1 MRHNA and CDR2 SNTAGT come from the germline V gene. PCR was performed a second time for about 6 to 12 cycles using a sample-barcoded 5' primer and a J-beta primer mix. Samples each returned at least 3 million CDR3-containing paired-end reads. TCRdb reanalysed the 5' RACE reads using MiXCR and keeps one entry per CDR3 protein. In the table there are 600,000 to 850,000 distinct CDR3 sequences, roughly 41% of which are singletons. The data derive from a study of blood T cells in healthy people across ages.

This chain joins TRBV6-4 and TRBJ2-1; D is unresolved. The TCR sequence derives from a woman in her fifties or sixties in good health. Specimen: blood. Here the CDR3 reads CASSVASDPTLQFF. CDR3 sequence (DNA): TGTGCCAGCAGTGTCGCCTCCGACCCAACCTTGCAGTTCTTC.